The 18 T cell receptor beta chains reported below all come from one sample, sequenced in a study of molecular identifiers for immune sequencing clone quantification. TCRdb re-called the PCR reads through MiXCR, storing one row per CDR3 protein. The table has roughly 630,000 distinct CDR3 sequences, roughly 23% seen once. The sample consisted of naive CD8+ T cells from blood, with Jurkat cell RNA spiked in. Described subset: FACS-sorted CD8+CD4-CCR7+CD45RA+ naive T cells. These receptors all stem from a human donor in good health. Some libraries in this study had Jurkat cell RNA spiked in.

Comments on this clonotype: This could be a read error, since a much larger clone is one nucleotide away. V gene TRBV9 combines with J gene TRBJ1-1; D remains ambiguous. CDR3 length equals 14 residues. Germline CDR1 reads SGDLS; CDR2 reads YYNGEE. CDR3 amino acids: CASSVGGVRTEALF. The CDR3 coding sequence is TGTGCCAGCAGCGTAGGGGGTGTACGGACTGAAGCTCTCTTT.

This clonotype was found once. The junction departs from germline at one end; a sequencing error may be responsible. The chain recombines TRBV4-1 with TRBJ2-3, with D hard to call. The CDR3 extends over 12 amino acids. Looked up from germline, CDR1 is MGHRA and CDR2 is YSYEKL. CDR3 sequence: CASCQATDTQYF. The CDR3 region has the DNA TGCGCCAGCTGCCAGGCCACAGATACGCAGTATTTT.

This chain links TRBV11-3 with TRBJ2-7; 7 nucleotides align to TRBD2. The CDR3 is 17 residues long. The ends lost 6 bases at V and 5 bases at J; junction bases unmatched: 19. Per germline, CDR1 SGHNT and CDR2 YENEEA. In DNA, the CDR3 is TGTGCCAGCAGGACAACCGCCGCGGGAGTGCTTTGGAACGAGCAGTACTTC. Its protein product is CASRTTAAGVLWNEQYF.

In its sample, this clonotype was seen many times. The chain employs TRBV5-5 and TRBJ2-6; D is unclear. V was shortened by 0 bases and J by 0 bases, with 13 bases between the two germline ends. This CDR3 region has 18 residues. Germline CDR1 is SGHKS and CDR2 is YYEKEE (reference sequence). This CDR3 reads CASSLAKTGVSGANVLTF. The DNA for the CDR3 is TGTGCCAGCAGCTTGGCGAAAACTGGGGTCTCTGGGGCCAACGTCCTGACTTTC.

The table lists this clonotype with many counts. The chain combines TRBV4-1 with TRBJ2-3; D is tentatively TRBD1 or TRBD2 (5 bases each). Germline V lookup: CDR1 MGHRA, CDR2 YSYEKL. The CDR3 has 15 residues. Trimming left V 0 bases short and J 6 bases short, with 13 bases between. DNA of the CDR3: TGCGCCAGCAGCCAAGAGGGGGTTAGCTTGGATACGCAGTATTTT. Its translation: CASSQEGVSLDTQYF.

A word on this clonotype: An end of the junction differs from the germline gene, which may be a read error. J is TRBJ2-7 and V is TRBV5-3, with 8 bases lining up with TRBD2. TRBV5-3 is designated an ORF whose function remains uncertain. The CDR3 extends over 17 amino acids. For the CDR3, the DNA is TGTGCCAGCAGCTTGGGCCGCTCAGTGCGGGAGGCCTACGAGCAGTACTTC. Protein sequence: CASSLGRSVREAYEQYF.

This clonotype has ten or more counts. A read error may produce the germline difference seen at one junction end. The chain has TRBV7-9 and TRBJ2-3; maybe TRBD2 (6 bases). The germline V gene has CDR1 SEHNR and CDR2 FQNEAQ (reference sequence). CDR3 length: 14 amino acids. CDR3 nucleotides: TGTGCCAGCAGCATAGCGGATACCACAGATACGCAGTATTTT. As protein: CASSIADTTDTQYF. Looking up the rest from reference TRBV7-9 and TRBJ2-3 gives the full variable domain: DTGVSQNPRHKITKRGQNVTFRCDPISEHNRLYWYRQTLGQGPEFLTYFQNEAQLEKSRLLSDRFSAERPKGSFSTLEIQRTEQGDSAMYLCASSIADTTDTQYFGPGTRLTVL.

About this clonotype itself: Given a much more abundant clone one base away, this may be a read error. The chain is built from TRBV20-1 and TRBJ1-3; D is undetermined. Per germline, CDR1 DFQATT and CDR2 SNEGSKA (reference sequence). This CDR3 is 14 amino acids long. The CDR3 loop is CSARSVLSGNIIYF. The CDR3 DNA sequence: TGCAGTGCACGAAGTGTGCTGTCTGGAAACATCATATATTTT.

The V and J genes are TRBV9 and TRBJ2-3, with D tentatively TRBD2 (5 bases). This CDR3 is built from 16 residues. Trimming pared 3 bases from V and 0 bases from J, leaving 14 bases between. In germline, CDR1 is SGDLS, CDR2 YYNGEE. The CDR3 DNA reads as TGTGCCAGCAGCGGCATTGCGGGTCGAAGCACAGATACGCAGTATTTT. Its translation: CASSGIAGRSTDTQYF.

CDR3 DNA: TGTGCCAGTAGTACAGGGTCGCGGGGGAACACTGAAGCTTTCTTT. Its protein is CASSTGSRGNTEAFF. This chain uses TRBV19 with TRBJ1-1, with TRBD1 as a possible D gene (5 bases). The CDR3 contains 15 residues. V gave up 4 bases and J gave up 1 base, with 13 bases separating them. CDR1 and CDR2 from the germline V gene are LNHDA and SQIVND (reference sequence).

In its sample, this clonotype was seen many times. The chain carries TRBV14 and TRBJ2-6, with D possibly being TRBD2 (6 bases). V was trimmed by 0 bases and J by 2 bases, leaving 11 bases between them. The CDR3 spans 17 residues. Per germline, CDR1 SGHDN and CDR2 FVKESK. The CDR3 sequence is CASSQESGDAGANVLTF. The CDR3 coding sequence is TGTGCCAGCAGCCAAGAGTCGGGAGATGCTGGGGCCAACGTCCTGACTTTC.

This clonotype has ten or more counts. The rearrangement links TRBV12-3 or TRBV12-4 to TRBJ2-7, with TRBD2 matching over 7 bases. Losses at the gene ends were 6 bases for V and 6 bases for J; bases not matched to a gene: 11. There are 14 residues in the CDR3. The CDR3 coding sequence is TGTGCCAGCAGGCCGGGACTCTCGGGGGGCGAGCAGTACTTC. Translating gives CASRPGLSGGEQYF.

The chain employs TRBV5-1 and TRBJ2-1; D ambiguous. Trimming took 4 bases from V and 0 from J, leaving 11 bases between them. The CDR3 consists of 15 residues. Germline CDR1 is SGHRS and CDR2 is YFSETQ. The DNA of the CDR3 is TGCGCCAGCAGCCAACCAACGAGCTCCTACAATGAGCAGTTCTTC. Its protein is CASSQPTSSYNEQFF.

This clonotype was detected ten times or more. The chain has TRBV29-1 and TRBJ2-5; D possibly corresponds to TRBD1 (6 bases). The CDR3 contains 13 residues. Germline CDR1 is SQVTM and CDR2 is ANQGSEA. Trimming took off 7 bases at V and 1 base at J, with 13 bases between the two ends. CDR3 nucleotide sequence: TGCAGCGCCCGGGACACCTCCCAAGAGACCCAGTACTTC. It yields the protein CSARDTSQETQYF. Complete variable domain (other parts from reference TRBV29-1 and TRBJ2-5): SAVISQKPSRDICQRGTSLTIQCQVDSQVTMMFWYRQQPGQSLTLIATANQGSEATYESGFVIDKFPISRPNLTFSTLTVSNMSPEDSSIYLCSARDTSQETQYFGPGTRLLVL.

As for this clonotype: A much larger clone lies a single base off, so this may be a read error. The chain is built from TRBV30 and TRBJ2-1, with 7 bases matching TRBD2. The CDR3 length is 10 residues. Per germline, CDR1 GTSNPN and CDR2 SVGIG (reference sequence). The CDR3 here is CAWSGGGVIF. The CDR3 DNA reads TGTGCCTGGAGTGGCGGGGGTGTAATCTTC. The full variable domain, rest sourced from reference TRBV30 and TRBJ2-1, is SQTIHQWPATLVQPVGSPLSLECTVEGTSNPNLYWYRQAAGRGLQLLFYSVGIGQISSEVPQNLSASRPQDRQFILSSKKLLLSDSGFYLCAWSGGGVIFGPGTRLTVL.

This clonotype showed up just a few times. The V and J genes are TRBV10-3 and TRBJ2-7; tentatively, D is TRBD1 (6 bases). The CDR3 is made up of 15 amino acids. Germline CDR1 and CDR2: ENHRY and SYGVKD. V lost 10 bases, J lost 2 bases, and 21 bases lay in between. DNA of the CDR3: TGTGCCACCCTCCTCGAAGACAGGACCACCTACGAGCAGTACTTC. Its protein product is CATLLEDRTTYEQYF.

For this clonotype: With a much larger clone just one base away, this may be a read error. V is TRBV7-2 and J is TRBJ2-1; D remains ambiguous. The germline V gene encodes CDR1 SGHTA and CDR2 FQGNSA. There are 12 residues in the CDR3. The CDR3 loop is CASSLGVPEQLF. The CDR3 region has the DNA TGTGCCAGCAGCTTAGGCGTGCCCGAGCAGCTCTTC.

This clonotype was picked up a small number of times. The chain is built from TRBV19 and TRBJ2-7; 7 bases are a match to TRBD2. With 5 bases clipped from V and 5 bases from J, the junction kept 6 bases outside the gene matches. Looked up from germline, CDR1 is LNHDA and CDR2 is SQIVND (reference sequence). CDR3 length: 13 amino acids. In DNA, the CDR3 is TGTGCCAGTAGTCCCGAGACTAGCAACGAGCAGTACTTC. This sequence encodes CASSPETSNEQYF.